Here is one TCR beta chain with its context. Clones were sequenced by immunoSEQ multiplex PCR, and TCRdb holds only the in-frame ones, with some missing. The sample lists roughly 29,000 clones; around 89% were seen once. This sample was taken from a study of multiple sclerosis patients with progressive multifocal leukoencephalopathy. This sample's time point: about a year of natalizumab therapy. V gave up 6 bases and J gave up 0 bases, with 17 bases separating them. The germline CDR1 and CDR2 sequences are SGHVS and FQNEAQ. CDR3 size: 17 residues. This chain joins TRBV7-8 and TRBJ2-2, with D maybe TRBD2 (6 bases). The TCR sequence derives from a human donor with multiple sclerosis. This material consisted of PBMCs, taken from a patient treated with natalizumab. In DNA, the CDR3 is TGTGCCAGCAGTCGACTTTCATCGGGGGCGAACACCGGGGAGCTGTTTTTT. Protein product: CASSRLSSGANTGELFF. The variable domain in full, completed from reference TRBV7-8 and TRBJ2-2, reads GAGVSQSPRYKVAKRGQDVALRCDPISGHVSLFWYQQALGQGPEFLTYFQNEAQLDKSGLPSDRFFAERPEGSVSTLKIQRTQQEDSAVYLCASSRLSSGANTGELFFGEGSRLTVL.